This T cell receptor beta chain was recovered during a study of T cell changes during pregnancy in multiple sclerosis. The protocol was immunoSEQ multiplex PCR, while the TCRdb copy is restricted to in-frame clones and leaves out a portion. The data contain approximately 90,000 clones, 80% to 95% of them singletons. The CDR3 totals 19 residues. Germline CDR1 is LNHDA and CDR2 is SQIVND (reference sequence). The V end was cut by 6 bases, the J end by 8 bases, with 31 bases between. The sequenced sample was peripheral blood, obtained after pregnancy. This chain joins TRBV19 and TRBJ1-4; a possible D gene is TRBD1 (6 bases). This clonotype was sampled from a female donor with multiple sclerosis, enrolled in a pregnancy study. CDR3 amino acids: CASRSNSGTRSTRHEKLFF. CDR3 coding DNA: TGTGCCAGTAGGTCCAATTCCGGGACACGGAGTACCCGACACGAAAAACTGTTTTTT. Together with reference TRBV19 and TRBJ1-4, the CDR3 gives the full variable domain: DGGITQSPKYLFRKEGQNVTLSCEQNLNHDAMYWYRQDPGQGLRLIYYSQIVNDFQKGDIAEGYSVSREKKESFPLTVTSAQKNPTAFYLCASRSNSGTRSTRHEKLFFGSGTQLSVL.